This T cell receptor beta chain was captured in a study of cytomegalovirus exposure and HLA in healthy donors. The CDR3 loop spans 16 amino acids. CDR1 ENHRY and CDR2 SYGVKD come from the germline V gene. V was shortened by 4 bases and J by 0 bases, with 13 bases between the two germline ends. Primers included in the PCR were 60 Vbeta and 13 Jbeta primers. TCRdb's table, derived via immunoSEQ multiplex PCR, lists solely in-frame clones and lacks some. The sample holds under 50,000 clones; about 85% are singletons and the top ten take 8%. Sequencing used PBMCs. The V gene is TRBV10-3, the J gene TRBJ1-5, with a possible D match to TRBD1 (6 bases). The receptor was isolated from a woman aged 40-49 years in good health and CMV-seropositive. The CDR3, as DNA: TGTGCCATCAGTGTATCTGGACAGAATAGCAATCAGCCCCAGCATTTT. Its translation is CAISVSGQNSNQPQHF.